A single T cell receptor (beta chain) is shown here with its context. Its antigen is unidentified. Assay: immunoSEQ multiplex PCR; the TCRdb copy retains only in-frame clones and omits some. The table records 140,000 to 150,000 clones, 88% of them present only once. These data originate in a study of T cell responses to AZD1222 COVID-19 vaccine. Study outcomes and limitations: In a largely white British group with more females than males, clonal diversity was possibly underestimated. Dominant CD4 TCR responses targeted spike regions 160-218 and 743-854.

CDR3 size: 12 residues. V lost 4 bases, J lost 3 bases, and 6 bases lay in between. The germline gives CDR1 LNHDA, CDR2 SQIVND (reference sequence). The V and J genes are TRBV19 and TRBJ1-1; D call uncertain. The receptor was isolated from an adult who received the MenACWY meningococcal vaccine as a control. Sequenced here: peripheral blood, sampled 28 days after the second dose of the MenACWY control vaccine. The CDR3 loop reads CASSSRHTEAFF. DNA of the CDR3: TGTGCCAGTAGTAGCCGACACACTGAAGCTTTCTTT.